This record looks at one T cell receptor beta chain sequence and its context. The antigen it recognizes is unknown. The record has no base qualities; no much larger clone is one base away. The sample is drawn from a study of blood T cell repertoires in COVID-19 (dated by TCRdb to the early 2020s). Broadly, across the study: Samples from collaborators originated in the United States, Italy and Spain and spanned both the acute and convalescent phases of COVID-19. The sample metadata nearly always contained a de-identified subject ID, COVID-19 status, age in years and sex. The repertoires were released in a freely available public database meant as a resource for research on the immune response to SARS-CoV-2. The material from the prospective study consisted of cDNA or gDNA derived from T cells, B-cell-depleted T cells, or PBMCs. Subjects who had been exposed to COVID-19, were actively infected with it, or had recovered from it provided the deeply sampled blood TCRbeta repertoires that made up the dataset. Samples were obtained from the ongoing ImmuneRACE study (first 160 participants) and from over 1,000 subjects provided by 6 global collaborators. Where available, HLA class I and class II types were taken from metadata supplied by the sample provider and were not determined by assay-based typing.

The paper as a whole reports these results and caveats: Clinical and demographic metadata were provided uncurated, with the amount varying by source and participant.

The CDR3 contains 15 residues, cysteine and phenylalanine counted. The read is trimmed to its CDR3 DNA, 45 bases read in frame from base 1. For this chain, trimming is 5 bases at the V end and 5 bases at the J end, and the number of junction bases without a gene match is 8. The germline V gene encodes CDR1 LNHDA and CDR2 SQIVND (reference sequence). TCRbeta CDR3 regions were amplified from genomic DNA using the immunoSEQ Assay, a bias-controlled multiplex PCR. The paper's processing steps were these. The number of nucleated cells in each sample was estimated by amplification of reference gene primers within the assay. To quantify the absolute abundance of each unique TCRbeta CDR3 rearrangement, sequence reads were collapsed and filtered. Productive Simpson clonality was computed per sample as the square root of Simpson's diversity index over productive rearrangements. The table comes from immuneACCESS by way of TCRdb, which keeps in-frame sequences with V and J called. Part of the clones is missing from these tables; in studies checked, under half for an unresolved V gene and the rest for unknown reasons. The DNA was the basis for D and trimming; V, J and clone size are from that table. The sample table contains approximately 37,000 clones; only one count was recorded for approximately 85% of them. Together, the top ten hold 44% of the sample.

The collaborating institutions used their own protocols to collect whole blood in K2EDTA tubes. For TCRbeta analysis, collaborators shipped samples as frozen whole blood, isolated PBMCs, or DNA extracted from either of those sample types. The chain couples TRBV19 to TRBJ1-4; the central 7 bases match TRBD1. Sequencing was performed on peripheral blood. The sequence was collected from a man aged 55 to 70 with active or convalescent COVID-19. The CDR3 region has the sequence CASSLGTAFNEKLFF. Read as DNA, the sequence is TGTGCCAGTAGTCTCGGGACAGCCTTCAATGAAAAACTGTTTTTT.